This T cell receptor beta chain originates from a study of radiotherapy plus CTLA-4 blockade in lung cancer. Here immunoSEQ multiplex PCR was the method, and the copy in TCRdb shows in-frame clones only, minus some. The sample has about 50,000 clones; 70% to 75% are singletons. CDR1 is LNHNV and CDR2 is YYDKDF in the germline V gene (reference sequence). The CDR3 covers 12 residues. V lost 3 bases and J lost 7; bases outside the gene matches: 0. General study results and limits: Early clone dynamics of blood T cells, plus interferon-beta, reportedly predicted response best. After radiotherapy and ipilimumab, tumor-derived clones expanded in peripheral blood.

A note on this clone: The target antigen is unknown.

The chain is built from TRBV15 and TRBJ1-2; 9 nucleotides agree with TRBD1. The source material was peripheral blood, sampled from a patient treated with radiotherapy plus ipilimumab. The TCR was taken from a human donor with non-small cell lung cancer who had a complete response to radiotherapy plus ipilimumab. The CDR3 sequence is CATSRDRGGYTF. The DNA of the CDR3 is TGTGCCACCAGCAGGGACAGGGGTGGCTACACCTTC.